A single sample is the source of the 23 T cell receptor beta chains below, sequenced in a study of shared clonotypes between healthy human individuals (dated by TCRdb to about 2020). The library was made by the immunoSEQ multiplex PCR assay. TCRdb took this table from immuneACCESS and kept in-frame rearrangements with V and J called. Such tables lack part of the clones; where checked against another copy, unresolved V genes explain under half of the gap, and the rest is unexplained. The sample table lists about 2.4 million clones, more than 90% of them with a count of one. The ten most abundant clones make up about 0.13% of the sample. The sample comprised naive CD4+ T cells sorted from blood. What the cell subset or site label conveys for this sample: CD45RA+ positively selected. Receptors were obtained from a man between 18 and 29 years old in good health.

The rearrangement links TRBV2 to TRBJ2-5, with D possibly matching TRBD2 (7 bases). The CDR3 has 13 amino acids. Germline V gives CDR1 SNHLY, CDR2 FYNNEI. V was trimmed by 1 base and J by 13 bases, leaving 16 bases between them. The CDR3: CASSEEGGGRGYF. CDR3 DNA: TGTGCCAGCAGTGAAGAAGGGGGAGGGCGAGGGTACTTC.

The chain couples TRBV7-2 to TRBJ2-7; TRBD2 matches 9 bases. In germline, CDR1 is SGHTA, CDR2 FQGNSA. V lost 5 bases and J lost 0; bases outside the gene matches: 14. The CDR3 consists of 18 residues. CDR3 sequence (DNA): TGTGCCAGCAGCCCCCTCCAGCGGGAGGCCCAGAGCTCCTACGAGCAGTACTTC. It codes for CASSPLQREAQSSYEQYF.

V usage is TRBV7-9 and J usage is TRBJ2-7; 9 bases align to TRBD1. This CDR3 is built from 16 residues. CDR1 and CDR2 from the germline V gene are SEHNR and FQNEAQ (reference sequence). Trimming at V came to 5 bases and at J to 6 bases, leaving 14 bases not matched to a gene. CDR3 region: CASSPWFGQGKVEQYF. The CDR3 DNA is TGTGCCAGCAGCCCTTGGTTTGGACAGGGGAAAGTCGAGCAGTACTTC.

V is TRBV10-1 and J is TRBJ2-1; 14 bases align to TRBD2. Germline lookup yields CDR1 WNHNN and CDR2 SYGVQD (reference sequence). The CDR3 length is 16 residues. With 5 bases clipped from V and 6 bases from J, the junction kept 6 bases outside the gene matches. CDR3 protein: CASSRGTSGGSNEQFF. CDR3 nucleotides: TGCGCCAGCAGTCGCGGGACTAGCGGGGGCAGCAATGAGCAGTTCTTC.

This chain uses TRBV5-8 with TRBJ2-5; 9 nucleotides align to TRBD2. The length of the CDR3 is 14 residues. V trimming: 5 bases; J trimming: 5 bases; junction bases outside the gene matches: 7. CDR1 and CDR2 from the germline V gene are SGHTS and YDEGEE. The CDR3 coding sequence is TGTGCCAGCAGGAACGCCGGGACTAGCGAGACCCAGTACTTC. Amino acid sequence: CASRNAGTSETQYF.

V usage is TRBV9 and J usage is TRBJ1-4; 9 bases map to TRBD1. From germline, CDR1 is SGDLS and CDR2 YYNGEE. With 4 bases clipped from V and 3 bases from J, the junction kept 10 bases outside the gene matches. The CDR3 consists of 17 residues. The CDR3 DNA is TGTGCCAGCAGCCCGCGACAGGGGGTGGGGGCTAATGAAAAACTGTTTTTT. It is translated as CASSPRQGVGANEKLFF. Looking up the rest from reference TRBV9 and TRBJ1-4 gives the full variable domain: DSGVTQTPKHLITATGQRVTLRCSPRSGDLSVYWYQQSLDQGLQFLIQYYNGEERAKGNILERFSAQQFPDLHSELNLSSLELGDSALYFCASSPRQGVGANEKLFFGSGTQLSVL.

The V and J genes are TRBV19 and TRBJ2-7; 13 bases line up with TRBD2. V was pared by 7 bases and J by 7 bases, with 13 bases of the junction left unmatched. Germline CDR1 and CDR2: LNHDA and SQIVND (reference sequence). The CDR3 has 16 amino acids. The CDR3: CASTPGRTSGSGEQYF. The DNA for the CDR3 is TGTGCCAGTACCCCCGGCCGGACTAGCGGGAGCGGGGAGCAGTACTTC. The full variable domain, in which reference TRBV19 and TRBJ2-7 provide the parts outside the CDR3, is DGGITQSPKYLFRKEGQNVTLSCEQNLNHDAMYWYRQDPGQGLRLIYYSQIVNDFQKGDIAEGYSVSREKKESFPLTVTSAQKNPTAFYLCASTPGRTSGSGEQYFGPGTRLTVT.

The chain links TRBV21-1 to TRBJ2-3; the table's TRBD1 call for D was not verified on the DNA. TRBV21-1 is a pseudogene segment. This CDR3 comprises 13 residues. The CDR3 nucleotides are TGTGCCAGCAGCGGGGACAGGGAAGATACGCAGTATTTT. Translation: CASSGDREDTQYF.

The V call is TRBV30, the J call TRBJ1-5, with a possible D match to TRBD1 (5 bases). The CDR3 extends over 14 amino acids. The V gene lost 7 bases and the J gene lost 4 bases, with 17 bases spanning the gap. Germline assignment: CDR1 GTSNPN and CDR2 SVGIG (reference sequence). CDR3 region: CAYSGGGGNQPQHF. The CDR3 nucleotides read TGTGCCTACTCCGGCGGGGGGGGAAATCAGCCCCAGCATTTT.

This chain joins TRBV6-5 and TRBJ1-1, with 10 bases fitting TRBD1. The germline CDR1 and CDR2 sequences are MNHEY and SVGAGI. This CDR3 is built from 15 residues. J lost 1 base, V lost 6 bases, and 5 bases had no gene match. The CDR3 DNA follows: TGTGCCAGCAGGTGGGGACAGGGGTCGAACACTGAAGCTTTCTTT. Its translation is CASRWGQGSNTEAFF.

J is TRBJ2-1 and V is TRBV7-9, with 9 bases fitting TRBD1. Germline V gene lookup returns CDR1 SEHNR and CDR2 FQNEAQ (reference sequence). This CDR3 has 14 residues. Trimming cost V 3 bases and J 8 bases; bases outside gene matches: 5. The CDR3 spells CASSFRTGEHEQFF. DNA of the CDR3: TGTGCCAGCAGCTTCCGGACAGGGGAACATGAGCAGTTCTTC.

The chain couples TRBV19 to TRBJ1-5; D may be TRBD1 (6 bases). The CDR3 is made up of 15 amino acids. Trimming left V 7 bases short and J 4 bases short, with 17 bases between. Germline-derived CDR1 and CDR2 are LNHDA and SQIVND (reference sequence). The CDR3 region is CASMGGDFKNQPQHF. Here the CDR3 DNA reads TGTGCCAGTATGGGGGGCGATTTTAAAAATCAGCCCCAGCATTTT.

The chain combines TRBV7-9 with TRBJ1-1; D remains ambiguous. The CDR3 contains 15 residues. The V gene lost 4 bases and the J gene lost 3 bases, with 15 bases spanning the gap. Germline V CDR1 and CDR2: SEHNR, FQNEAQ (reference sequence). CDR3 in DNA: TGTGCCAGCAGCTACGGCTCTCCCCGGGACACTGAAGCTTTCTTT. Amino acids: CASSYGSPRDTEAFF.

This clone occurred a few times. The chain links TRBV5-6 to TRBJ2-7; D is ambiguous. The germline V and J ends were trimmed by 4 bases and 6 bases, with 23 bases remaining between them. The V gene's germline CDR1 is SGHDT and CDR2 YYEEEE. CDR3 size: 16 residues. Here the CDR3 reads CASSDGLGTTPGEQYF. The CDR3 DNA is TGTGCCAGCAGCGATGGGCTTGGAACAACACCGGGCGAGCAGTACTTC.

The chain combines TRBV25-1 with TRBJ2-7; D unresolved. CDR3 length: 11 residues. Deletions cut 8 bases from V and 6 bases from J, with 11 bases between. Per the germline V gene, CDR1 is MGHDK and CDR2 is SYGVNS. This chain's CDR3 is CASGFLSEQYF. The CDR3 DNA sequence: TGTGCCAGCGGGTTTTTGTCCGAGCAGTACTTC.

In its sample, this clone was seen once. V is TRBV5-1 and J is TRBJ2-3; possible D gene TRBD1, 6 bases. Trimming left V 0 bases short and J 0 bases short, with 20 bases between. The CDR3 length is 19 residues. Per the germline V gene, CDR1 is SGHRS and CDR2 is YFSETQ. In DNA, the CDR3 is TGCGCCAGCAGCTTGGCCCGGTTTTCGGACAGTGCTAGCACAGATACGCAGTATTTT. The encoded protein is CASSLARFSDSASTDTQYF.

The sample holds one count of this clone. The V gene is TRBV5-1, the J gene TRBJ1-2, with D uncertain. The V gene lost 4 bases and the J gene lost 8 bases, with 15 bases spanning the gap. The germline gives CDR1 SGHRS, CDR2 YFSETQ. The CDR3 contains 13 residues. As DNA, the CDR3 is TGCGCCAGCAGCCCTTACATGGTGATGGGCTACACCTTC. The encoded protein is CASSPYMVMGYTF.

This rearrangement joins TRBV5-6 to TRBJ2-3; tentative D call: TRBD1 (5 bases). The V and J ends lost 0 bases and 3 bases respectively, with 14 bases between them. This CDR3 has 16 amino acids. From germline, CDR1 is SGHDT and CDR2 YYEEEE. The CDR3 sequence is CASSLAGQGKTDTQYF. The CDR3 coding sequence is TGTGCCAGCAGCTTGGCCGGGCAGGGTAAAACAGATACGCAGTATTTT.

A few counts support this clone. The sample has other DNA sequences that encode this CDR3 too. This rearrangement joins TRBV9 to TRBJ2-3; D uncertain. CDR3 length equals 12 residues. V was trimmed by 0 bases and J by 3 bases, leaving 2 bases between them. Per the germline V gene, CDR1 is SGDLS and CDR2 is YYNGEE. As DNA, the CDR3 is TGTGCCAGCAGCGTAGGGACAGATACGCAGTATTTT. Protein: CASSVGTDTQYF.

This clone was observed once. Distinct nucleotide sequences in the sample also encode this CDR3. V is TRBV6-5 and J is TRBJ1-1; unclear D gene. Trimming shortened V by 2 bases and J by 1 base, and 8 bases separated the two germline ends. CDR1 MNHEY and CDR2 SVGAGI come from the germline V gene. The CDR3 runs to 14 residues. CDR3 loop: CASSYGRTNTEAFF. CDR3 coding DNA: TGTGCCAGCAGTTACGGCAGGACGAACACTGAAGCTTTCTTT.

This chain joins TRBV19 and TRBJ2-7; the match to TRBD2 covers 9 bases. The length of the CDR3 is 18 residues. CDR1 is LNHDA, CDR2 SQIVND, per germline (reference sequence). V lost 5 bases to trimming and J lost 0 bases; unmatched junction nucleotides: 14. CDR3 sequence reads: CASSPHALAGANSYEQYF. CDR3 nucleotides: TGTGCCAGTAGTCCCCACGCCTTAGCGGGGGCGAACTCCTACGAGCAGTACTTC.

The chain carries TRBV5-4 and TRBJ1-1; 7 bases are shared with TRBD1. This CDR3 comprises 15 residues. Losses at the gene ends were 2 bases for V and 0 bases for J; bases not matched to a gene: 4. The V gene's germline CDR1 is SGHNT and CDR2 YYREEE (reference sequence). The CDR3 sequence is CASSFRQGLNTEAFF. CDR3 DNA: TGTGCCAGCAGCTTCCGACAGGGACTGAACACTGAAGCTTTCTTT.

This chain uses TRBV5-8 with TRBJ2-5; D gene ambiguous. The CDR3 runs to 15 residues. Looked up from germline, CDR1 is SGHTS and CDR2 is YDEGEE. Trimming removed 0 bases at V and 5 bases at J, with 14 bases between. The CDR3 protein is CASSLEFRAWETQYF. CDR3 bases: TGTGCCAGCAGCTTGGAGTTTCGGGCGTGGGAGACCCAGTACTTC.